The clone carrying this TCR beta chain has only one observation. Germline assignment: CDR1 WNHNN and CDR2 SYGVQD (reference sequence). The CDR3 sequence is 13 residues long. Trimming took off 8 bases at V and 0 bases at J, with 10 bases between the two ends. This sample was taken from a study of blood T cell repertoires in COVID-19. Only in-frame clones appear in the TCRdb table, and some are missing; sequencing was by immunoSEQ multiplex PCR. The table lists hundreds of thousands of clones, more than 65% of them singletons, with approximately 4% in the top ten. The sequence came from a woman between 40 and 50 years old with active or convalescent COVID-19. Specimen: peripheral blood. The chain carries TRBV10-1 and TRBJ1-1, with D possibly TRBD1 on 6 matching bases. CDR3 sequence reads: CASSGVMNTEAFF. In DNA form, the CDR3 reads TGCGCCAGCTCAGGGGTCATGAACACTGAAGCTTTCTTT.